This TCR beta chain emerged from a study of blood T cell repertoires in COVID-19. Turning to the study itself: T cells, B-cell-depleted T cells, or PBMCs supplied cDNA or gDNA.

The sample holds a few counts of this clone. TCRdb's copy holds only in-frame clones and misses some; the assay was immunoSEQ multiplex PCR. The repertoire holds around 95,000 clones, with roughly 80% as singletons. Trimming at V came to 5 bases and at J to 4 bases, leaving 7 bases not matched to a gene. Germline CDR1 reads SGHAT; CDR2 reads FQNNGV. The CDR3 sequence is 14 residues long. The chain combines TRBV11-2 with TRBJ1-2, with 7 bases matching TRBD1. This TCR came from a woman aged 80 or over with acute or convalescent COVID-19. Sequencing input: peripheral blood. The chain's CDR3 is CASSIQQGPYGYTF. The CDR3 DNA reads TGTGCCAGCAGCATCCAACAGGGGCCCTATGGCTACACCTTC.